Listed below are T cell receptor beta chains from one sample, sequenced in a study of OX40 agonist ivuxolimab in advanced cancers. Only in-frame clones appear in the TCRdb table, and some are missing; sequencing was by immunoSEQ multiplex PCR. Found here are 50,000 to 65,000 clones, roughly four fifths of them singletons; the top ten hold approximately 1%. Material: CD4+ or CD8+ T cells sorted from blood, obtained in a trial of the OX40 agonist ivuxolimab. Source of these receptors: an adult with an advanced solid tumor such as melanoma, head and neck, liver or kidney cancer. Both conserved end residues are part of each CDR3. D genes are given only for firm matches. Clone size is given for some rows only: seen once, a few or many times, or a class if the clone is expanded.

TRBV18,.,TRBJ1-2,.,CASSPRREKDGYTF,TGTGCCAGCTCACCAAGGAGGGAAAAGGACGGCTACACCTTC
TRBV6-1,TRBD1,TRBJ2-5,.,CASSRTGRETQYF,TGTGCCAGCAGTCGGACAGGGAGAGAGACCCAGTACTTC
TRBV2,TRBD1,TRBJ2-5,.,CASTRTGISQETQYF,TGTGCCAGCACTCGGACAGGGATATCCCAAGAGACCCAGTACTTC
TRBV5-4,.,TRBJ1-6,.,CASSTEAQDNSPLHF,TGTGCCAGCAGCACCGAGGCACAGGATAATTCACCCCTCCACTTT
TRBV25-1,.,TRBJ1-4,.,CASSESGQGGEKLFF,TGTGCCAGCAGCGAATCGGGGCAGGGAGGTGAAAAACTGTTTTTT
TRBV5-4,.,TRBJ2-5,once,CASMREINKETQYF,TGTGCCAGCATGCGGGAAATAAATAAAGAGACCCAGTACTTC
TRBV4-1,TRBD1,TRBJ1-1,.,CASSQVLKFVTRQGGTEAFF,TGCGCCAGCAGCCAAGTTTTAAAGTTTGTGACCCGACAGGGAGGGACTGAAGCTTTCTTT
TRBV14,.,TRBJ2-7,.,CASSHLPGAGEQYF,TGTGCCAGCAGCCACTTGCCGGGGGCCGGCGAGCAGTACTTC
TRBV4-1,TRBD1,TRBJ1-1,.,CASSQRGQGLNTEAFF,TGCGCCAGCAGCCAACGCGGACAGGGATTGAACACTGAAGCTTTCTTT
TRBV6-6,TRBD1,TRBJ1-4,.,CASNLDRGRTNEKLFF,TGTGCCAGCAACTTGGACAGGGGGCGAACTAATGAAAAACTGTTTTTT
TRBV5-4,.,TRBJ1-6,.,CASQGGDGNSPLHF,TGTGCCAGTCAAGGGGGGGACGGCAATTCACCCCTCCACTTT
TRBV19,.,TRBJ1-2,.,CASSIIRGAGYGYTF,TGTGCCAGTAGTATTATAAGGGGCGCGGGCTATGGCTACACCTTC
TRBV4-1,.,TRBJ1-4,.,CASSHTLTGTNEKLFF,TGCGCCAGCAGCCATACCTTGACCGGAACTAATGAAAAACTGTTTTTT
TRBV19,.,TRBJ1-6,.,CASTVQGRHSPLHF,TGTGCCAGTACCGTGCAGGGCAGGCACTCACCCCTCCACTTT